These 12 T cell receptor beta chains originate from one sample sequenced in a study of post-analysis software for immune sequencing data. These receptors lack a known antigen. Overall study findings and caveats: The five TRBV segments detected at higher frequency in patients than in controls included TRBV5-6, TRBV5-1 and TRBV20-1.

Included in the TCR beta cDNA libraries were unique molecular identifiers. TCRdb independently ran MiXCR on the PCR reads; one entry per CDR3 protein. This sample carries about 680,000 distinct CDR3 sequences, more than 50% of them seen once, and the ten largest clones take roughly 12%. The source material was blood. Every receptor here comes from a girl aged 2 to 9 with multiple sclerosis.

The V gene is TRBV21-1, the J gene TRBJ2-7; whether TRBD1, the table's D call, matches the DNA was not checked. TRBV21-1 is reported as a pseudogene. The CDR3 consists of 13 residues. The CDR3 bases are TGTGCCATCACCGGGACAGGGGGTGCAGGGCAGTACTTC. Translating it yields CAITGTGGAGQYF.

The gene calls are TRBV20-1 and TRBJ2-3; the D gene is possibly TRBD2 (6 bases). This CDR3 has 15 amino acids. Trimming cost V 2 bases and J 4 bases, with 16 bases left between them. Germline values: CDR1 DFQATT, CDR2 SNEGSKA (reference sequence). The CDR3 is CSARHLATHADTQYF. Written as DNA, the CDR3 is TGCAGTGCTAGACACCTAGCGACCCATGCAGATACGCAGTATTTT.

The chain couples TRBV5-1 to TRBJ2-1; 9 bases match TRBD2. The germline V gene encodes CDR1 SGHRS and CDR2 YFSETQ. CDR3 length equals 15 residues. J gave up 8 bases and V 4 bases, and 10 bases lay outside the gene matches. The CDR3 DNA sequence: TGCGCCAGCAGCGTAGCGGGAGTCGACCGTCATGAGCAGTTCTTC. Translation: CASSVAGVDRHEQFF.

The chain links TRBV29-1 to TRBJ1-2; unclear D gene. The V gene's germline CDR1 is SQVTM and CDR2 ANQGSEA. The germline V and J ends were trimmed by 1 base and 5 bases, with 14 bases remaining between them. CDR3 length equals 14 residues. CDR3 nucleotides: TGCAGCGTTGAAGCCGGCCGGTCTCGGTATGGCTACACCTTC. Its protein is CSVEAGRSRYGYTF.

This clonotype was counted between two and nine times. The chain has TRBV12-3 or TRBV12-4 and TRBJ2-1, with D hard to call. V was pared by 1 base and J by 5 bases, with 6 bases between. The CDR3 has 13 residues. The CDR3 loop reads CASSLGWDNEQFF. CDR3 coding DNA: TGTGCCAGCAGTTTAGGCTGGGACAATGAGCAGTTCTTC.

V gene TRBV4-1 combines with J gene TRBJ2-1; D might be TRBD2 (5 bases). Looked up from germline, CDR1 is MGHRA and CDR2 is YSYEKL. This CDR3 has 13 residues. The V gene lost 4 bases and the J gene lost 9 bases, with 13 bases spanning the gap. In DNA, the CDR3 is TGCGCCAGCAGCCCAGGAGGATCTACTGAGCAGTTCTTC. Protein: CASSPGGSTEQFF.

This chain joins TRBV12-3 or TRBV12-4 and TRBJ1-2, with TRBD1 matching over 7 bases. The CDR3 is made up of 16 amino acids. The V segment lost 5 bases and the J segment 0 bases; nucleotides outside the gene matches: 9. The CDR3 protein is CASSQRFGTANYGYTF. The CDR3 DNA reads as TGTGCCAGCAGTCAGAGATTCGGGACAGCTAACTATGGCTACACCTTC.

The rearrangement joins TRBV3-1 to TRBJ2-1; 14 bases fit TRBD2. Germline V gene data show CDR1 as LGHDT and CDR2 as YNNKEL (reference sequence). J lost 9 bases, V lost 3 bases, and 7 bases had no gene match. The length of the CDR3 is 16 residues. In DNA, the CDR3 is TGTGCCAGCAGCCAGACGACTAGCGGGAGGGCCAGTGAGCAGTTCTTC. This gives the protein CASSQTTSGRASEQFF.

This sequence joins TRBV2 and TRBJ2-1, with 9 nucleotides matching TRBD2. This CDR3 region has 18 residues. Trimming took 6 bases from V and 2 from J; bases not matched to a gene: 14. From germline, CDR1 is SNHLY and CDR2 FYNNEI. The CDR3 region has the DNA TGTGCCAGCAGATTTATAGTACGGCGGGGGGGCGCCTACAATGAGCAGTTCTTC. Protein sequence: CASRFIVRRGGAYNEQFF.

The chain has TRBV7-2 and TRBJ2-1, with D tentatively TRBD1 or TRBD2 (5 bases each). Trimming removed 5 bases at V and 9 bases at J, with 11 bases between. Germline CDR1 reads SGHTA; CDR2 reads FQGNSA. The CDR3 loop spans 12 amino acids. The CDR3 protein is CASSVWGIEQFF. CDR3 DNA sequence: TGTGCCAGCAGCGTATGGGGGATTGAGCAGTTCTTC.

This chain links TRBV6-2 or TRBV6-3 with TRBJ2-3; D call uncertain. The length of the CDR3 is 11 residues. V dropped 11 bases and J dropped 5 bases, with 11 bases sitting between them. The germline CDR1 and CDR2 sequences are MNHEY and SVGEGT. Written as DNA, the CDR3 is TGTGCCGGTGGGTTGGGAGATACGCAGTATTTT. This encodes CAGGLGDTQYF.

V usage is TRBV19 and J usage is TRBJ1-5; 7 bases are shared with TRBD1. V gave up 9 bases and J gave up 5 bases; unmatched junction bases: 13. Germline values: CDR1 LNHDA, CDR2 SQIVND (reference sequence). The CDR3 sequence is 15 residues long. DNA for the CDR3: TGTGCCAGCTCTACCCTCGACAGGGACGATCAGCCCCAGCATTTT. Protein: CASSTLDRDDQPQHF.